These 20 T cell receptor beta chains came from one sample sequenced in a study of OX40 agonist ivuxolimab in advanced cancers. Profiled with immunoSEQ multiplex PCR; TCRdb holds only in-frame clones, not every one. In the table there are tens of thousands of clones, around 92% of which are singletons. Sequences were derived from CD4+ or CD8+ T cells sorted from blood, sampled in a trial of the OX40 agonist ivuxolimab. These receptors were collected from an adult with an advanced solid tumor such as melanoma, head and neck, liver or kidney cancer.

V usage is TRBV29-1 and J usage is TRBJ1-2; maybe TRBD1 (6 bases). Looked up from germline, CDR1 is SQVTM and CDR2 is ANQGSEA. V was clipped by 0 bases and J by 2 bases, with 13 bases between them. The CDR3 length is 15 residues. The DNA of the CDR3 is TGCAGCGTTGAAGAAGATACAGGGTTGAACTATGGCTACACCTTC. This gives the protein CSVEEDTGLNYGYTF.

This chain uses TRBV2 with TRBJ2-5; possibly TRBD1 for D (5 bases). Germline CDR1 reads SNHLY; CDR2 reads FYNNEI. V lost 8 bases to trimming and J lost 1 base, with 5 bases between them. The CDR3 extends over 11 amino acids. DNA of the CDR3: TGTGCCAGCGACAGCCAAGAGACCCAGTACTTC. It yields the protein CASDSQETQYF.

This clone was counted once. The V gene is TRBV4-1, the J gene TRBJ1-1, with D possibly matching TRBD1 (6 bases). CDR3 length equals 18 residues. The germline gives CDR1 MGHRA, CDR2 YSYEKL. Trimming left V 0 bases short and J 7 bases short, with 24 bases between. CDR3 protein: CASSQEGAWLTGNHEAFF. CDR3 DNA sequence: TGCGCCAGCAGCCAAGAGGGGGCTTGGCTGACAGGCAACCATGAAGCTTTCTTT.

In this sample, this clone is medium-sized (0.01 to 0.1%). The gene calls are TRBV4-1 and TRBJ1-1, with D tentatively TRBD1 (6 bases). Per the germline V gene, CDR1 is MGHRA and CDR2 is YSYEKL. Trimming removed 4 bases at V and 1 base at J, with 13 bases between. The CDR3 has 15 residues. CDR3 sequence (DNA): TGCGCCAGCAGCCTCGAGGGGGAGGCGAACACTGAAGCTTTCTTT. Protein product: CASSLEGEANTEAFF.

The chain carries TRBV27 and TRBJ2-1; D is uncertain. The CDR3 sequence is 13 residues long. The germline V gene has CDR1 MNHEY and CDR2 SMNVEV (reference sequence). The V gene lost 4 bases and the J gene lost 7 bases, with 11 bases spanning the gap. The CDR3 here is CASSSKAPNEQFF. The CDR3 bases are TGTGCCAGCAGTTCTAAAGCTCCGAATGAGCAGTTCTTC.

The chain couples TRBV6-1 to TRBJ1-3, with D unclear. V gave up 2 bases and J gave up 1 base, with 6 bases separating them. The CDR3 totals 14 residues. Per germline, CDR1 MNHNS and CDR2 SASEGT. The CDR3 region is CASSESGSGNTIYF. The CDR3 region has the DNA TGTGCCAGCAGTGAATCGGGTTCTGGAAACACCATATATTTT.

The chain uses TRBV29-1 and TRBJ2-2, with TRBD2 as a possible D gene (5 bases). Deletions cut 8 bases from V and 5 bases from J, with 12 bases between. Germline values: CDR1 SQVTM, CDR2 ANQGSEA. CDR3 size: 12 residues. As DNA, the CDR3 is TGCAGCTCCCTGTTAGCGACCGGGGAGCTGTTTTTT. Its protein product is CSSLLATGELFF.

Details on this clone: The identical CDR3 is also encoded by other nucleotide sequences in the sample. The genes are TRBV5-1 and TRBJ2-7, with a possible D match to TRBD2 (5 bases). The length of the CDR3 is 14 residues. The V end was cut by 2 bases, the J end by 2 bases, with 11 bases between. Germline lookup yields CDR1 SGHRS and CDR2 YFSETQ. In DNA, the CDR3 is TGCGCCAGCAGCTTAGAAGGGAGAGCCTACGAGCAGTACTTC. Protein product: CASSLEGRAYEQYF.

This clone has only one observation. J is TRBJ2-5 and V is TRBV7-6; 11 nucleotides match TRBD1. V lost 5 bases to trimming and J lost 6 bases; unmatched junction nucleotides: 8. This CDR3 has 15 amino acids. From germline, CDR1 is SGHVS and CDR2 FNYEAQ. Written as DNA, the CDR3 is TGTGCCAGCAGCGCGGGACAGGGGGTTCTGAAGACCCAGTACTTC. As protein: CASSAGQGVLKTQYF.

The rearrangement joins TRBV4-1 to TRBJ2-3, with 10 bases fitting TRBD2. This CDR3 has 18 amino acids. V gave up 4 bases and J gave up 6 bases; unmatched junction bases: 16. Per germline, CDR1 MGHRA and CDR2 YSYEKL. The CDR3 loop reads CASSPKPISGRSWDTQYF. CDR3 in DNA: TGCGCCAGCAGCCCGAAACCGATTAGCGGGAGGTCCTGGGATACGCAGTATTTT.

Written as DNA, the CDR3 is TGTGCCAGCAGTTCCATGGACAGCCAAGAGACCCAGTACTTC. The encoded protein is CASSSMDSQETQYF. The chain uses TRBV27 and TRBJ2-5; a possible D gene is TRBD1 (6 bases). The CDR3 totals 14 residues. V was pared by 4 bases and J by 1 base, with 10 bases between. The germline gives CDR1 MNHEY, CDR2 SMNVEV (reference sequence).

The rearrangement joins TRBV6-5 to TRBJ2-7; TRBD2 is a possible D gene (6 bases). Germline V gene sequence: CDR1 MNHEY, CDR2 SVGAGI. V gave up 0 bases and J gave up 2 bases, with 11 bases separating them. The CDR3 extends over 15 amino acids. This CDR3 is CASSYSPSETYEQYF. In nucleotides, the CDR3 is TGTGCCAGCAGTTACTCGCCTAGCGAGACCTACGAGCAGTACTTC.

The chain has TRBV27 and TRBJ2-3, with D possibly being TRBD1 or TRBD2 (6 bases each). V was clipped by 3 bases and J by 0 bases, with 19 bases between them. CDR1 and CDR2 (germline): MNHEY, SMNVEV (reference sequence). There are 18 residues in the CDR3. The chain's CDR3 is CASSFGGGELISTDTQYF. CDR3 nucleotide sequence: TGTGCCAGCAGTTTCGGAGGGGGAGAACTAATCAGCACAGATACGCAGTATTTT.

This clone was observed a single time. The rearrangement links TRBV7-6 to TRBJ2-3; tentative D call: TRBD2 (7 bases). This CDR3 contains 15 residues. Trimming removed 6 bases from V and 4 bases from J, with 17 bases in between. Germline lookup yields CDR1 SGHVS and CDR2 FNYEAQ. CDR3 bases: TGTGCCAGCAGTTTGGCCGGGGGGCTGTCAGATACGCAGTATTTT. Its protein product is CASSLAGGLSDTQYF.

In DNA, the CDR3 is TGTGCCAGCGAAAGAAGGACGGATAACACCGGGGAGCTGTTTTTT. This translates into CASERRTDNTGELFF. The chain recombines TRBV2 with TRBJ2-2; D ambiguous. Germline lookup yields CDR1 SNHLY and CDR2 FYNNEI. The length of the CDR3 is 15 residues. V dropped 8 bases and J dropped 2 bases, with 15 bases sitting between them.

The chain is built from TRBV4-1 and TRBJ2-1; TRBD2 matches 9 bases. The V gene's germline CDR1 is MGHRA and CDR2 YSYEKL. This CDR3 comprises 16 residues. Trimming took 7 bases from V and 7 from J; bases not matched to a gene: 14. The CDR3: CASNEWGGGALNEQFF. The CDR3 nucleotides read TGCGCCAGCAATGAATGGGGCGGGGGGGCGTTGAATGAGCAGTTCTTC.

V and J are TRBV5-5 and TRBJ2-7; D perhaps matches TRBD1 (5 bases). The CDR3 length is 14 residues. Germline V gene sequence: CDR1 SGHKS, CDR2 YYEKEE (reference sequence). V lost 0 bases to trimming and J lost 3 bases, with 10 bases between them. CDR3 bases: TGTGCCAGCAGCTTGGCTGGACAAGGCTACGAGCAGTACTTC. Amino acids: CASSLAGQGYEQYF.

CDR3 residues: CSATNTGELFF. In DNA form, the CDR3 reads TGCAGTGCTACGAACACCGGGGAGCTGTTTTTT. The J gene is TRBJ2-2, the V gene TRBV20-1; no reliable D call. The germline V and J ends were trimmed by 4 bases and 0 bases, with 0 bases remaining between them. The CDR3 length is 11 residues. Germline V gene data show CDR1 as DFQATT and CDR2 as SNEGSKA (reference sequence).

The chain combines TRBV19 with TRBJ2-7; a possible D gene is TRBD1 (6 bases). Germline loops: CDR1 LNHDA, CDR2 SQIVND (reference sequence). The V and J ends lost 3 bases and 0 bases respectively, with 6 bases between them. The CDR3 covers 13 residues. The CDR3 DNA sequence: TGTGCCAGTAGTATGGACAGCTCCTACGAGCAGTACTTC. Amino acids: CASSMDSSYEQYF.

J is TRBJ1-1 and V is TRBV27; D not certain. V was pared by 0 bases and J by 4 bases, with 9 bases between. Germline lookup yields CDR1 MNHEY and CDR2 SMNVEV (reference sequence). This CDR3 spans 14 amino acids. The CDR3 loop reads CASSLSAAPTEAFF. The CDR3, as DNA: TGTGCCAGCAGTTTATCGGCAGCCCCCACTGAAGCTTTCTTT.